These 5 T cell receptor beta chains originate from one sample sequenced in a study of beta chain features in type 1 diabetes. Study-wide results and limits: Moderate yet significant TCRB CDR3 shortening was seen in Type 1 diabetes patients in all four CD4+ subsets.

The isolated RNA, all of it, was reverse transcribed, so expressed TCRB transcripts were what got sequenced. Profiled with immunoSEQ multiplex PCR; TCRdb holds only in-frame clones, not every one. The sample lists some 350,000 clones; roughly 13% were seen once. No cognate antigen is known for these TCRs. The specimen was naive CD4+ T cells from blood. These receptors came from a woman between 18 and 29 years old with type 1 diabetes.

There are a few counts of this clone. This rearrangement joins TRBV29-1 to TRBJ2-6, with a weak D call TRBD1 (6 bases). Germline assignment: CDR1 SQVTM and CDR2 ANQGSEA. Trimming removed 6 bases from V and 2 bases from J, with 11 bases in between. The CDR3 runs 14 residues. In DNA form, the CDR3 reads TGCAGCGTCGCGAAGGGGGCTGGGGCCAACGTCCTGACTTTC. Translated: CSVAKGAGANVLTF. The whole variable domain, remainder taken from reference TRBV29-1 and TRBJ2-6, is SAVISQKPSRDICQRGTSLTIQCQVDSQVTMMFWYRQQPGQSLTLIATANQGSEATYESGFVIDKFPISRPNLTFSTLTVSNMSPEDSSIYLCSVAKGAGANVLTFGAGSRLTVL.

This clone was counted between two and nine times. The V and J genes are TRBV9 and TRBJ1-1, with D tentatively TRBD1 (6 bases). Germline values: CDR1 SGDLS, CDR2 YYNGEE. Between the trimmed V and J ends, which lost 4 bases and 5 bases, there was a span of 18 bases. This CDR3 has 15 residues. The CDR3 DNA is TGTGCCAGCAGCTCCCGGGACACCTTGCGGACTGAAGCTTTCTTT. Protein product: CASSSRDTLRTEAFF.

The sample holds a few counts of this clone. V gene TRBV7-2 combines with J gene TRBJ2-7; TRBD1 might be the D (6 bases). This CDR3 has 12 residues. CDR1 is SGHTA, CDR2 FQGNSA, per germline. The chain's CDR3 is CASSYDTGQISV. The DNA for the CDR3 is TGTGCCAGCAGCTACGACACGGGACAAATTTCCGTC.

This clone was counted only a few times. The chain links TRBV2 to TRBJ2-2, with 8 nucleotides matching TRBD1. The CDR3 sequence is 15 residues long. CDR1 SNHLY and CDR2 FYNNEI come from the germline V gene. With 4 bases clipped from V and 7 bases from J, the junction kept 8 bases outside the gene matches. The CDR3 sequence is CASSVFQGANGELFF. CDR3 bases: TGTGCCAGCAGTGTTTTTCAGGGGGCGAACGGGGAGCTGTTTTTT.

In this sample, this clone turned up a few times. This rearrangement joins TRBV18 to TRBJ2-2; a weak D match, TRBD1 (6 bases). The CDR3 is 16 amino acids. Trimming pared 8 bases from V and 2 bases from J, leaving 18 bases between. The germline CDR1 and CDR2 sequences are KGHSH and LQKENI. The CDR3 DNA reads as TGTGCCAGCCCAGGACAGACCTTAAGTAACACCGGGGAGCTGTTTTTT. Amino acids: CASPGQTLSNTGELFF.